This entry features one TCR beta chain sequence. TCRdb re-derived calls from the 5' RACE reads in MiXCR, one entry per CDR3 protein. The table records 75,000 to 100,000 distinct CDR3 sequences, approximately 17% of them present only once. The data stem from a study of early T cells in non-severe SARS-CoV-2 infection. The source of this sequence is an adult who was a healthcare worker with PCR-confirmed SARS-CoV-2 infection or an uninfected control (not recorded which). Sequenced input: whole blood.

In DNA form, the CDR3 reads TGCAGCGTCGGGAGAGGGGGCGGCTATGGCTACACCTTC. This translates into CSVGRGGGYGYTF. The chain has TRBV29-1 and TRBJ1-2; 7 bases agree with TRBD1. Unmatched junction bases numbered 8, after V lost 6 bases and J lost 4 bases. CDR1 and CDR2 from the germline V gene are SQVTM and ANQGSEA. CDR3 length: 13 residues.